These T cell receptor beta chains were read from a single sample in a study of PD-1 blockade in classical Hodgkin lymphoma. The table came from immunoSEQ multiplex PCR; TCRdb's copy has only in-frame clones and leaves some out. The sample lists around 91,000 clones, roughly 90% seen once, with 22% in the top ten. The specimen was peripheral blood mononuclear cells (PBMCs), collected at baseline. The receptors stem from a human donor with classical Hodgkin lymphoma. Each CDR3 is given with its conserved first and last residue. The D gene is left open where the match is weak. Size tells how often a clone was seen (once, few, many) or the class of an expanded clone, and some rows leave it out.

V gene	clone size	J gene	D gene	CDR3 protein	CDR3 DNA
TRBV7-8	NA	TRBJ1-1	NA	CASSAKQSTEAFF	TGTGCCAGCAGCGCAAAACAGTCCACTGAAGCTTTCTTT
TRBV21-1	NA	TRBJ2-1	NA	CASSEPRSLTYNEQFF	TGTGCCAGCAGCGAACCCCGCTCCCTAACCTACAATGAGCAGTTCTTC
TRBV10-2	NA	TRBJ2-5	NA	CASSEMEETQYF	TGCGCCAGCAGTGAAATGGAAGAGACCCAGTACTTC
TRBV25-1	NA	TRBJ2-2	TRBD2	CASSEFGGGSAGELFF	TGTGCCAGCAGTGAATTCGGGGGAGGGTCGGCCGGGGAGCTGTTTTTT
TRBV14	once	TRBJ2-1	NA	CASSPPLSGYNEQFF	TGTGCCAGCAGCCCCCCTTTAAGCGGTTACAATGAGCAGTTCTTC
TRBV27	NA	TRBJ2-1	NA	CASALGEWNEQFF	TGTGCCAGCGCATTGGGGGAGTGGAATGAGCAGTTCTTC
TRBV7-6	NA	TRBJ2-7	NA	CASSLPHSPGGAFYEQYF	TGTGCCAGCAGCTTACCTCATTCCCCGGGGGGCGCATTCTACGAGCAGTACTTC
TRBV7-9	NA	TRBJ2-1	NA	CASSLAQGGSYNEQFF	TGTGCCAGCAGCTTGGCCCAGGGGGGCTCCTACAATGAGCAGTTCTTC
TRBV29-1	NA	TRBJ1-3	NA	CSVADSVSGNTIYF	TGCAGCGTTGCCGACAGCGTCTCTGGAAACACCATATATTTT
TRBV7-9	NA	TRBJ2-7	TRBD2	CASSSVGRGNSYEQYF	TGTGCCAGCAGCTCCGTTGGGAGGGGTAACTCCTACGAGCAGTACTTC
TRBV29-1	NA	TRBJ2-7	TRBD2	CSVETGGIIREQYF	TGCAGCGTTGAGACGGGAGGAATAATCAGGGAGCAGTACTTC
TRBV4-2	once	TRBJ2-7	TRBD2	CASSQTSGRIAYEQYF	TGTGCCAGCAGCCAAACTAGCGGGAGGATAGCCTACGAGCAGTACTTC
TRBV28	NA	TRBJ1-1	TRBD1	CASSLSIGTVGGTEAFF	TGTGCCAGCAGTTTATCGATCGGGACAGTGGGAGGCACTGAAGCTTTCTTT
TRBV27	NA	TRBJ2-3	NA	CASSLRDATDTQYF	TGTGCCAGCAGTTTGAGGGATGCCACAGATACGCAGTATTTT
TRBV19	NA	TRBJ1-2	TRBD1	CASGDRGMGNYGYTF	TGTGCCAGTGGGGACAGGGGAATGGGGAACTATGGCTACACCTTC
TRBV7-6	NA	TRBJ2-1	NA	CASSLNTNEQFF	TGTGCCAGCAGCTTAAATACAAATGAGCAGTTCTTC
TRBV10-3	NA	TRBJ2-1	TRBD2	CAISAGGAGGSNEQFF	TGTGCCATCAGTGCGGGGGGAGCGGGAGGAAGCAATGAGCAGTTCTTC
TRBV2	NA	TRBJ1-4	TRBD1	CATRDRPNEKLFF	TGTGCCACTCGGGACAGGCCGAATGAAAAACTGTTTTTT
TRBV6-5	NA	TRBJ1-2	TRBD1	CATQGASYGYTF	TGTGCCACTCAGGGGGCCAGCTATGGCTACACCTTC
TRBV5-1	NA	TRBJ2-7	NA	CASSAAQVGAGSSYEQYF	TGCGCCAGCAGCGCCGCTCAAGTGGGGGCAGGCAGCTCCTACGAGCAGTACTTC
TRBV11-3	NA	TRBJ2-2	NA	CASSLRPTGELFF	TGTGCCAGCAGCTTAAGGCCCACCGGGGAGCTGTTTTTT
TRBV29-1	once	TRBJ2-5	NA	CSVERGSETQYF	TGCAGCGTTGAAAGGGGGAGCGAGACCCAGTACTTC
TRBV30	NA	TRBJ1-3	NA	CAWSTARFSGNTIYF	TGTGCCTGGAGCACTGCTCGTTTCTCTGGAAACACCATATATTTT
TRBV29-1	once	TRBJ1-1	NA	CSVERSRGEAFF	TGCAGCGTTGAGAGGTCCCGGGGTGAAGCTTTCTTT
TRBV19	NA	TRBJ1-1	TRBD1	CASSINPGGTEAFF	TGTGCCAGTAGTATAAATCCAGGGGGCACTGAAGCTTTCTTT
TRBV30	NA	TRBJ1-2	TRBD1	CAWRSTGKNYGYTF	TGTGCCTGGAGGTCGACAGGGAAAAACTATGGCTACACCTTC
TRBV10-3	NA	TRBJ2-3	TRBD2	CAISAGAGGTDTQYF	TGTGCCATCAGTGCTGGAGCGGGAGGCACAGATACGCAGTATTTT
TRBV4-2	NA	TRBJ2-7	TRBD2	CASSQEATSGYIEQYF	TGTGCCAGCAGCCAAGAAGCTACTAGCGGGTATATAGAGCAGTACTTC
TRBV5-8	NA	TRBJ2-2	NA	CASTLIIHRGGTGELFF	TGTGCCAGCACCCTGATCATACACAGGGGAGGCACCGGGGAGCTGTTTTTT
TRBV11-2	NA	TRBJ2-2	TRBD1	CASSFWTGGTNTGELFF	TGTGCCAGCAGCTTTTGGACAGGGGGCACGAACACCGGGGAGCTGTTTTTT
TRBV6-1	NA	TRBJ2-2	NA	CASSVQAYAATGELFF	TGTGCCAGCAGTGTCCAAGCGTACGCGGCCACCGGGGAGCTGTTTTTT
TRBV30	few	TRBJ1-1	TRBD1	CAWSGRTGRTEAFF	TGTGCCTGGAGTGGCAGGACAGGGAGAACTGAAGCTTTCTTT
TRBV29-1	NA	TRBJ1-1	NA	CSVGQITTEAFF	TGCAGCGTCGGACAGATCACCACTGAAGCTTTCTTT
TRBV7-9	few	TRBJ2-7	TRBD1	CASRQGESYEQYF	TGTGCCAGCAGGCAGGGGGAATCCTACGAGCAGTACTTC
TRBV19	NA	TRBJ1-4	TRBD1	CASSPRDREKLFF	TGTGCCAGTAGCCCCCGGGACAGGGAAAAACTGTTTTTT
TRBV14	few	TRBJ1-1	NA	CASSPLTGQAFF	TGTGCCAGCAGTCCTCTCACGGGGCAAGCTTTCTTT
TRBV19	NA	TRBJ1-2	TRBD1	CASRDRGRTNYGYTF	TGTGCCAGTAGGGACAGGGGGCGGACTAACTATGGCTACACCTTC
TRBV5-5	few	TRBJ1-1	NA	CASSLNSYDTEAFF	TGTGCCAGCAGCTTGAATTCGTACGACACTGAAGCTTTCTTT
TRBV5-1	NA	TRBJ2-1	TRBD2	CASSAGLAGSEQFF	TGCGCCAGCAGCGCCGGACTAGCGGGAAGTGAGCAGTTCTTC
TRBV5-1	few	TRBJ2-1	TRBD2	CASGTSGESYNEQFF	TGCGCCAGCGGAACTAGCGGGGAGTCCTACAATGAGCAGTTCTTC
TRBV10-2	NA	TRBJ1-5	NA	CASSETESHQPQHF	TGCGCCAGCAGCGAGACAGAGAGTCATCAGCCCCAGCATTTT
TRBV4-1	NA	TRBJ1-4	TRBD1	CASSQVLGQINEKLFF	TGCGCCAGCAGCCAAGTTTTGGGACAGATTAATGAAAAACTGTTTTTT
TRBV5-4	NA	TRBJ2-1	NA	CASTVFGAPNEQFF	TGTGCCAGCACCGTTTTTGGGGCGCCCAATGAGCAGTTCTTC
TRBV28	NA	TRBJ1-3	TRBD1	CASSQGQGPGNTIYF	TGTGCCAGCAGTCAGGGACAGGGGCCTGGAAACACCATATATTTT
TRBV19	NA	TRBJ1-2	NA	CASSSWEGGNGYTF	TGTGCCAGTAGCTCCTGGGAGGGGGGGAATGGCTACACCTTC
TRBV4-1	NA	TRBJ1-3	NA	CASSQDNGSGNTIYF	TGCGCCAGCAGCCAAGACAACGGCTCTGGAAACACCATATATTTT
TRBV19	NA	TRBJ2-1	NA	CASSIFSGAEQFF	TGTGCCAGTAGTATCTTTTCGGGGGCTGAGCAGTTCTTC
TRBV19	NA	TRBJ1-2	NA	CASTSGRQSTFYGYTF	TGTGCCAGCACCTCGGGACGGCAGTCAACCTTCTATGGCTACACCTTC